Listed below are T cell receptor beta chains from one sample, sequenced in a study of shared clonotypes between healthy human individuals. Libraries were prepared by immunoSEQ multiplex PCR; TCRdb keeps only in-frame clonotypes and omits some of them. This table holds around 1,100,000 clones, around three quarters found once. The sample was memory CD4+ T cells from PBMCs. The receptors were sampled from a man aged 18 to 29 in good health. Some clones in this sample may be carry-over from other donors' samples. Both conserved end residues are part of each CDR3. D genes are given only for firm matches. Some rows have no size entry. The others give once, few or many, or a class for an expanded clone.

V gene: TRBV28
J gene: TRBJ1-5
clone size: NA
D gene: NA
CDR3 protein: CASTQPGGSRLSQHF
CDR3 DNA: TGTGCCAGCACCCAGCCGGGGGGGTCACGTTTGTCCCAGCATTTT

V gene: TRBV11-2
J gene: TRBJ2-5
clone size: NA
D gene: NA
CDR3 protein: CASSLGGGSETQYF
CDR3 DNA: TGTGCCAGCAGCTTAGGGGGGGGCTCGGAGACCCAGTACTTC

V gene: TRBV28
J gene: TRBJ2-6
clone size: NA
D gene: TRBD1
CDR3 protein: CASSLPTGASGANVLTF
CDR3 DNA: TGTGCCAGCAGTCTCCCAACAGGGGCTTCTGGGGCCAACGTCCTGACTTTC

V gene: TRBV6-5
J gene: TRBJ2-7
clone size: once
D gene: NA
CDR3 protein: CASSPQGPPYEQYF
CDR3 DNA: TGTGCCAGCAGTCCTCAGGGGCCTCCCTACGAGCAGTACTTC

V gene: TRBV5-1
J gene: TRBJ1-1
clone size: NA
D gene: TRBD1
CDR3 protein: CASSSRTGGSTEAFF
CDR3 DNA: TGCGCCAGCAGCTCAAGGACAGGGGGCTCCACTGAAGCTTTCTTT

V gene: TRBV9
J gene: TRBJ2-7
clone size: NA
D gene: TRBD2
CDR3 protein: CASSAASGGTYEQYF
CDR3 DNA: TGTGCCAGCAGCGCCGCTAGCGGAGGGACCTACGAGCAGTACTTC

V gene: TRBV18
J gene: TRBJ2-7
clone size: NA
D gene: NA
CDR3 protein: CASSPPRREGGEQYF
CDR3 DNA: TGTGCCAGCTCGCCTCCGCGCAGGGAAGGTGGCGAGCAGTACTTC

V gene: TRBV10-3
J gene: TRBJ2-1
clone size: NA
D gene: TRBD1
CDR3 protein: CAISIGDRAEQFF
CDR3 DNA: TGTGCCATCTCCATCGGGGACAGGGCTGAGCAGTTCTTC

V gene: TRBV5-4
J gene: TRBJ2-3
clone size: once
D gene: TRBD2
CDR3 protein: CASSLEGLAGSTDTQYF
CDR3 DNA: TGTGCCAGCAGCTTGGAAGGACTAGCGGGCAGCACAGATACGCAGTATTTT

V gene: TRBV2
J gene: TRBJ2-3
clone size: NA
D gene: TRBD2
CDR3 protein: CASRPLAGDTDTQYF
CDR3 DNA: TGTGCCAGCAGACCACTAGCGGGAGATACAGATACGCAGTATTTT

V gene: TRBV7-6
J gene: TRBJ2-4
clone size: NA
D gene: NA
CDR3 protein: CASSQSPYGPKNIQYF
CDR3 DNA: TGTGCCAGCAGCCAGTCACCCTACGGCCCCAAAAACATTCAGTACTTC

V gene: TRBV9
J gene: TRBJ2-2
clone size: NA
D gene: TRBD2
CDR3 protein: CASSAPSGRWGTGELFF
CDR3 DNA: TGTGCCAGCAGCGCCCCTAGCGGGAGATGGGGCACCGGGGAGCTGTTTTTT

V gene: TRBV2
J gene: TRBJ1-5
clone size: many
D gene: NA
CDR3 protein: CASSGGRNSNQPQHF
CDR3 DNA: TGTGCCAGCAGTGGAGGCAGGAATAGCAATCAGCCCCAGCATTTT

V gene: TRBV19
J gene: TRBJ2-7
clone size: once
D gene: NA
CDR3 protein: CASSLLGGVILREQYF
CDR3 DNA: TGTGCCAGTAGTCTCTTGGGGGGCGTTATCCTTCGCGAGCAGTACTTC

V gene: TRBV5-8
J gene: TRBJ2-7
clone size: NA
D gene: TRBD1
CDR3 protein: CASSWDGQGYYEQYF
CDR3 DNA: TGTGCCAGCAGCTGGGACGGACAGGGATACTACGAGCAGTACTTC

V gene: TRBV7-3
J gene: TRBJ2-5
clone size: NA
D gene: NA
CDR3 protein: CASAGGHGETQYF
CDR3 DNA: TGTGCCAGCGCCGGAGGGCATGGAGAGACCCAGTACTTC

V gene: TRBV4-1
J gene: TRBJ2-3
clone size: NA
D gene: NA
CDR3 protein: CASTLGGEGADTQYF
CDR3 DNA: TGCGCCAGCACCCTCGGCGGGGAAGGGGCAGATACGCAGTATTTT

V gene: TRBV19
J gene: TRBJ1-2
clone size: once
D gene: NA
CDR3 protein: CASSRKGLGSGYDGYTF
CDR3 DNA: TGTGCCAGTAGTAGAAAGGGGTTAGGGTCGGGCTATGATGGCTACACCTTC

V gene: TRBV6-4
J gene: TRBJ2-3
clone size: once
D gene: NA
CDR3 protein: CASSDSFLRGNTQYF
CDR3 DNA: TGTGCCAGCAGTGACTCCTTTTTGCGAGGGAACACGCAGTATTTT

V gene: TRBV4-3
J gene: TRBJ2-1
clone size: NA
D gene: TRBD2
CDR3 protein: CASSQDRGGRAREQFF
CDR3 DNA: TGCGCCAGCAGCCAAGATCGGGGCGGGAGGGCCAGAGAGCAGTTCTTC

V gene: TRBV20-1
J gene: TRBJ1-1
clone size: NA
D gene: NA
CDR3 protein: CSAQRSNEAFF
CDR3 DNA: TGCAGTGCTCAGAGGAGTAACGAAGCTTTCTTT

V gene: TRBV5-1
J gene: TRBJ2-1
clone size: NA
D gene: NA
CDR3 protein: CASSLEQGEQFF
CDR3 DNA: TGCGCCAGCAGCTTGGAACAAGGGGAGCAGTTCTTC

V gene: TRBV6-1
J gene: TRBJ1-5
clone size: NA
D gene: TRBD1
CDR3 protein: CASTRDRGNQPQHF
CDR3 DNA: TGTGCCAGCACCCGGGACAGGGGCAATCAGCCCCAGCATTTT

V gene: TRBV5-1
J gene: TRBJ2-1
clone size: few
D gene: NA
CDR3 protein: CATQRVPDDNEQFF
CDR3 DNA: TGCGCCACCCAGCGGGTCCCTGACGACAATGAGCAGTTCTTC

V gene: TRBV30
J gene: TRBJ2-7
clone size: NA
D gene: NA
CDR3 protein: CAWSVSGDYEQYF
CDR3 DNA: TGTGCCTGGAGCGTCTCAGGCGACTACGAGCAGTACTTC

V gene: TRBV2
J gene: TRBJ2-1
clone size: NA
D gene: NA
CDR3 protein: CASSFTESGEQFF
CDR3 DNA: TGTGCCAGCAGCTTCACCGAGTCCGGTGAGCAGTTCTTC

V gene: TRBV9
J gene: TRBJ2-3
clone size: few
D gene: TRBD2
CDR3 protein: CASSVRPQREDTQYF
CDR3 DNA: TGTGCCAGCAGCGTCCGGCCTCAGCGGGAGGATACGCAGTATTTT

V gene: TRBV7-8
J gene: TRBJ1-1
clone size: NA
D gene: NA
CDR3 protein: CASSPGANTEAFF
CDR3 DNA: TGTGCCAGCAGCCCAGGGGCAAACACTGAAGCTTTCTTT

V gene: TRBV5-4
J gene: TRBJ1-2
clone size: NA
D gene: NA
CDR3 protein: CASSSRMDGNYGYTF
CDR3 DNA: TGTGCCAGCAGCTCCCGGATGGACGGTAACTATGGCTACACCTTC

V gene: TRBV28
J gene: TRBJ1-1
clone size: NA
D gene: NA
CDR3 protein: CASSPHLGTTEAFF
CDR3 DNA: TGTGCCAGCAGTCCCCACCTAGGGACGACTGAAGCTTTCTTT

V gene: TRBV18
J gene: TRBJ2-5
clone size: NA
D gene: NA
CDR3 protein: CASSTRASQETQYF
CDR3 DNA: TGTGCCAGCTCAACCCGGGCCAGCCAAGAGACCCAGTACTTC

V gene: TRBV5-3
J gene: TRBJ2-1
clone size: NA
D gene: TRBD1
CDR3 protein: CARSLTRDRNYNEQFF
CDR3 DNA: TGTGCCAGAAGCTTAACCCGGGACAGGAACTACAATGAGCAGTTCTTC

V gene: TRBV19
J gene: TRBJ2-3
clone size: NA
D gene: TRBD1
CDR3 protein: CASQQGAGTDTQYF
CDR3 DNA: TGTGCCAGCCAACAGGGGGCTGGGACAGATACGCAGTATTTT

V gene: TRBV20-1
J gene: TRBJ2-5
clone size: few
D gene: TRBD1
CDR3 protein: CTKDREETQYF
CDR3 DNA: TGCACCAAGGACAGGGAAGAGACCCAGTACTTC

V gene: TRBV19
J gene: TRBJ1-4
clone size: NA
D gene: NA
CDR3 protein: CASSIVGGAQEKLFF
CDR3 DNA: TGTGCCAGTAGTATAGTCGGAGGGGCTCAGGAAAAACTGTTTTTT

V gene: TRBV6-1
J gene: TRBJ1-1
clone size: NA
D gene: NA
CDR3 protein: CASSESVANTEAFF
CDR3 DNA: TGTGCCAGCAGTGAAAGTGTGGCGAACACTGAAGCCTTCTTT